This T cell receptor (beta chain) was identified during a study of blood T cell repertoires in COVID-19 (dated by TCRdb to the early 2020s). Broadly, across the study: ImmuneRACE Cohort 3 recovered participants were defined by two consecutive negative NP/OP PCR tests, healthcare professional clearance, or symptom resolution. Nearly every sample came with metadata listing a de-identified subject ID, COVID-19 status, age in years and sex. Samples were obtained from the ongoing ImmuneRACE study (first 160 participants) and from roughly 1,300 subjects provided by 6 global collaborators. The repertoires were made available in a free public database intended to serve as a resource for research on the immune response to SARS-CoV-2. Where HLA class I and class II types were available, the types were taken from metadata supplied by the sample provider, not from assay-based typing. Deeply sampled blood TCRbeta repertoires from subjects exposed to, actively infected with, or recovered from COVID-19 were included in the dataset. The material from the prospective study consisted of cDNA or gDNA derived from T cells, B-cell-depleted T cells, or PBMCs. Samples from collaborators originated in the United States, Italy and Spain and spanned both the acute and convalescent phases of COVID-19.

Of note for this clone: Its target antigen remains unknown. No much larger clone is present one base from it, and per-base qualities are unavailable.

The immunoSEQ Assay, a bias-controlled multiplex PCR, was used to amplify TCRbeta CDR3 regions from genomic DNA. The paper's processing steps were these. The number of nucleated cells in each sample was estimated from the amplification of reference gene primers within the assay. To quantify the absolute abundance of each unique TCRbeta CDR3 rearrangement, sequence reads were collapsed and filtered. For each sample, productive Simpson clonality was calculated as the square root of Simpson's diversity index over productive rearrangements. Drawn from immuneACCESS, this table holds only the in-frame rearrangements with V and J called that TCRdb kept. Clones are partly lost; checked studies trace under half to an unresolved V gene and leave the rest unexplained. The DNA was the basis for D and trimming; V, J and clone size are from that table. Here the sample has under 200,000 clones; less than 80% occur a single time. Of the sample, over 15% falls within the top ten clones.

General findings and caveats noted by the study authors: The amount of clinical and demographic metadata varied by source and participant and was provided uncurated.

Participants in the prospective study were enrolled through a virtual design, were aged roughly 18 to 100 years, and lived in fewer than 30 United States geographic areas. To assign participants to cohorts, the prospective study relied on clinical history that participants themselves reported in a screening survey and a study questionnaire. Each participant in the prospective study had whole blood, serum and a nasopharyngeal or oropharyngeal swab collected by mobile phlebotomists. Additional blood draws and questionnaires over an approximately two-month period could optionally be provided by prospective study participants. Prospective study blood samples were shipped either frozen or at room temperature before DNA extraction. Via the germline V gene (reference sequence), CDR1 is SGHNT and CDR2 YYREEE. CDR3 length: 14 amino acids, cysteine to phenylalanine. Only the CDR3 DNA stays, 42 bases, in frame from base 1. At the junction V is shortened by 5 bases and J by 3 bases, with 14 bases in between.

The rearranged segments are TRBV5-4 and TRBJ1-2; the best D guess is TRBD1, with 5 bases matching. The sequence derives from a woman in her seventies in a cohort exposed to, infected with or recovered from COVID-19 (not recorded which). Sample: PBMCs or T cells enriched from blood (not recorded which). Here is the DNA: TGTGCCAGCAGGGGGATCGACAGCCACTATGGCTACACCTTC. This codes for CASRGIDSHYGYTF. The full variable domain, completed from the reference TRBV5-4 and TRBJ1-2 proteins outside the CDR3, reads ETGVTQSPTHLIKTRGQQVTLRCSSQSGHNTVSWYQQALGQGPQFIFQYYREEENGRGNFPPRFSGLQFPNYSSELNVNALELDDSALYLCASRGIDSHYGYTFGSGTRLTVV.